One sample yielded the 30 T cell receptor beta chains listed below, sequenced in a study of memory CD8 T cells in hepatitis C reinfection. Profiled with immunoSEQ multiplex PCR; TCRdb holds only in-frame clones, not every one. This sample has some 40,000 clones; roughly 90% occur once, and the top ten carry around 1.2%. Time point here: peak reinfection, 3 to 8 weeks after reinfection detection. Sorted cells were sequenced directly ex vivo without any in vitro expansion. The specimen sequenced was naive CD8+ T cells sorted from blood. These TCRs come from a young man with hepatitis C virus infection.

The chain links TRBV14 to TRBJ1-3; 7 bases agree with TRBD1. The V gene end was trimmed by 0 bases and the J gene end by 4 bases; junction bases not matched to a gene: 3. Germline-derived CDR1 and CDR2 are SGHDN and FVKESK. The CDR3 has 15 residues. CDR3 nucleotide sequence: TGTGCCAGCAGCCAAGATTGGGGACAGGGAAACACCATATATTTT. It specifies CASSQDWGQGNTIYF.

Here the CDR3 reads CASSVGGVSTEAFF. CDR3 DNA: TGTGCCAGCAGCGTAGGGGGCGTGAGCACTGAAGCTTTCTTT. This chain links TRBV9 with TRBJ1-1; D perhaps matches TRBD1 (5 bases). Germline V CDR1 and CDR2: SGDLS, YYNGEE. The CDR3 spans 14 residues. The V end was cut by 0 bases, the J end by 4 bases, with 10 bases between.

The chain recombines TRBV18 with TRBJ1-2; 9 nucleotides line up with TRBD1. The CDR3 totals 17 residues. Germline V gene data show CDR1 as KGHSH and CDR2 as LQKENI. Trimming took 3 bases from V and 4 from J; bases not matched to a gene: 12. The CDR3 DNA sequence: TGTGCCAGCTCACCGAGCGCCGGGACAGGGAAATTCTATGGCTACACCTTC. Amino acids: CASSPSAGTGKFYGYTF. Drawing the rest from reference TRBV18 and TRBJ1-2, the complete variable domain is NAGVMQNPRHLVRRRGQEARLRCSPMKGHSHVYWYRQLPEEGLKFMVYLQKENIIDESGMPKERFSAEFPKEGPSILRIQQVVRGDSAAYFCASSPSAGTGKFYGYTFGSGTRLTVV.

The chain uses TRBV28 and TRBJ2-5; 7 bases are a match to TRBD2. With V trimmed by 6 bases and J by 0 bases, 7 bases remained unmatched. The CDR3 length is 15 residues. CDR1 and CDR2 (germline): MDHEN, SYDVKM. The CDR3 nucleotides are TGTGCCAGCAGACCTGTAGCGGGTTACCAAGAGACCCAGTACTTC. It translates to CASRPVAGYQETQYF. Together with reference TRBV28 and TRBJ2-5, the CDR3 gives the full variable domain: DVKVTQSSRYLVKRTGEKVFLECVQDMDHENMFWYRQDPGLGLRLIYFSYDVKMKEKGDIPEGYSVSREKKERFSLILESASTNQTSMYLCASRPVAGYQETQYFGPGTRLLVL.

The CDR3 here is CASSTGTSGSKYEQYF. CDR3 bases: TGTGCCAGCAGCACCGGGACTAGCGGGAGTAAGTACGAGCAGTACTTC. This chain uses TRBV5-5 with TRBJ2-7; 14 bases agree with TRBD2. J lost 4 bases, V lost 4 bases, and 7 bases had no gene match. Looked up from germline, CDR1 is SGHKS and CDR2 is YYEKEE (reference sequence). The CDR3 sequence is 16 residues long.

The chain uses TRBV13 and TRBJ2-1; TRBD2 matches at 10 bases. The CDR3 runs to 14 residues. Per germline, CDR1 PRHDT and CDR2 FYEKMQ (reference sequence). The J segment lost 15 bases and the V segment lost 5 bases, leaving 13 bases of the junction unmatched. In nucleotides, the CDR3 is TGTGCCAGCAGCCAAATCTCAAGCGGGAGGGGGGCGTTCTTC. It codes for CASSQISSGRGAFF.

The V and J genes are TRBV19 and TRBJ2-1, with TRBD2 identical over 16 bases. The CDR3 is 21 amino acids. CDR1 is LNHDA and CDR2 is SQIVND in the germline V gene (reference sequence). The V gene end was trimmed by 5 bases and the J gene end by 2 bases; junction bases not matched to a gene: 15. Here the CDR3 DNA reads TGTGCCAGTAGTCGTCTATCCGGGACTAGCGGGGGGGAGGGGGCCTACAATGAGCAGTTCTTC. Residues: CASSRLSGTSGGEGAYNEQFF.

The chain carries TRBV4-2 and TRBJ2-2; 7 bases map to TRBD2. V shed 11 bases and J 3 bases; nucleotides not matched to a gene: 12. The germline V gene has CDR1 LGHNA and CDR2 YNFKEQ. The length of the CDR3 is 15 residues. The CDR3: CAGHSERGDTGELFF. Written as DNA, the CDR3 is TGTGCCGGCCACTCGGAGCGGGGCGACACCGGGGAGCTGTTTTTT.

V and J are TRBV2 and TRBJ1-2; 9 nucleotides match TRBD1. The CDR3 runs 16 residues. The germline gives CDR1 SNHLY, CDR2 FYNNEI. J gave up 4 bases and V 6 bases, and 12 bases lay outside the gene matches. This chain's CDR3 is CASRGTGSGSAYGYTF. The CDR3 DNA follows: TGTGCCAGCAGGGGGACAGGGTCCGGAAGCGCCTATGGCTACACCTTC.

The V and J genes are TRBV19 and TRBJ2-3, with D hard to call. The CDR3 length is 12 residues. V lost 3 bases, J lost 2 bases, and 3 bases lay in between. Germline CDR1 is LNHDA and CDR2 is SQIVND (reference sequence). The CDR3 bases are TGTGCCAGTAGTATGGCCACAGATACGCAGTATTTT. It encodes CASSMATDTQYF.

Notes on this clone: Relative to the germline gene, one junction end is altered; a read error may explain this. The gene calls are TRBV28 and TRBJ1-2; D unresolved. Germline-derived CDR1 and CDR2 are MDHEN and SYDVKM. The CDR3 consists of 14 residues. This CDR3 is CASSLVTPKERVNF. The CDR3 DNA is TGTGCCAGCAGTTTAGTAACCCCAAAAGAGCGGGTCAACTTC.

The rearrangement links TRBV11-2 to TRBJ2-3, with D perhaps matching TRBD2 (5 bases). The CDR3 is made up of 18 amino acids. Between the trimmed V and J ends, which lost 3 bases and 0 bases, there was a span of 19 bases. The germline V gene encodes CDR1 SGHAT and CDR2 FQNNGV. The CDR3 nucleotides read TGTGCCAGCAGCTTGGCCCCTGGACTCCCGGGGAGCACAGATACGCAGTATTTT. Translated, it gives CASSLAPGLPGSTDTQYF. Based on the CDR3 plus reference TRBV11-2 and TRBJ2-3, the full variable domain is EAGVAQSPRYKIIEKRQSVAFWCNPISGHATLYWYQQILGQGPKLLIQFQNNGVVDDSQLPKDRFSAERLKGVDSTLKIQPAKLEDSAVYLCASSLAPGLPGSTDTQYFGPGTRLTVL.

The V gene is TRBV27, the J gene TRBJ2-1; 8 nucleotides align to TRBD1. The CDR3 is 16 residues long. J lost 9 bases, V lost 2 bases, and 12 bases had no gene match. The germline V gene encodes CDR1 MNHEY and CDR2 SMNVEV (reference sequence). CDR3 residues: CASSLVGQGARGEQFF. DNA of the CDR3: TGTGCCAGCAGTTTAGTGGGCCAGGGGGCTCGTGGTGAGCAGTTCTTC.

The chain has TRBV28 and TRBJ1-6, with TRBD1 matching over 7 bases. The CDR3 extends over 15 amino acids. V trimming: 6 bases; J trimming: 5 bases; junction bases outside the gene matches: 7. Germline CDR1 MDHEN, CDR2 SYDVKM. CDR3 nucleotide sequence: TGTGCCAGCAGGGGAACAGGACAGGATAATTCACCCCTCCACTTT. Residues: CASRGTGQDNSPLHF. The complete variable domain, with remaining parts taken from reference TRBV28 and TRBJ1-6, reads DVKVTQSSRYLVKRTGEKVFLECVQDMDHENMFWYRQDPGLGLRLIYFSYDVKMKEKGDIPEGYSVSREKKERFSLILESASTNQTSMYLCASRGTGQDNSPLHFGNGTRLTVT.

The rearrangement uses TRBV19 and TRBJ1-2; D unresolved. Trimming stripped 7 bases from V and 5 bases from J, with 8 bases between. Germline CDR1 LNHDA, CDR2 SQIVND (reference sequence). CDR3 length: 11 amino acids. CDR3 in DNA: TGTGCCAGTACTCCGGGTTATGGCTACACCTTC. This gives the protein CASTPGYGYTF.

The rearrangement uses TRBV6-6 and TRBJ1-1; the D is unclear. With 8 bases removed from V and 3 bases from J, the gap between germline ends came to 4 bases. This CDR3 comprises 10 residues. The germline V gene has CDR1 MNHNY and CDR2 SVGAGI (reference sequence). The CDR3 reads CASRDTEAFF. The DNA of the CDR3 is TGTGCCAGCCGGGACACTGAAGCTTTCTTT.

The J gene is TRBJ1-2, the V gene TRBV19; 7 bases match TRBD1. Germline CDR1 reads LNHDA; CDR2 reads SQIVND (reference sequence). CDR3 size: 13 residues. The V and J ends lost 5 bases and 8 bases, in that order; junction bases with no gene match: 8. CDR3 region: CASSPGQTTGYTF. In nucleotides, the CDR3 is TGTGCCAGTAGTCCGGGACAGACTACAGGCTACACCTTC.

CDR3 protein: CASSPSMSSGAYEQYV. For the CDR3, the DNA is TGTGCCAGCAGCCCTAGTATGTCTAGCGGGGCCTACGAGCAGTACGTC. The J gene is TRBJ2-7, the V gene TRBV7-6; 9 bases are a match to TRBD2. Per the germline V gene, CDR1 is SGHVS and CDR2 is FNYEAQ. The CDR3 runs 16 residues. V shed 5 bases, J shed 2 bases, and the junction held 10 bases outside the gene matches.

This chain uses TRBV15 with TRBJ1-2, with 10 bases fitting TRBD1. Germline trimming cut 0 bases from V and 3 bases from J; bases unmatched to any gene: 4. The germline gives CDR1 LNHNV, CDR2 YYDKDF (reference sequence). The CDR3 totals 16 residues. The CDR3 spells CATSRDYGTGDYGYTF. CDR3 bases: TGTGCCACCAGCAGAGACTACGGGACAGGGGACTATGGCTACACCTTC.

This rearrangement joins TRBV14 to TRBJ2-1, with 7 bases lining up with TRBD2. Losses at the gene ends were 4 bases for V and 8 bases for J; bases not matched to a gene: 8. Looked up from germline, CDR1 is SGHDN and CDR2 is FVKESK. CDR3 length equals 14 residues. The CDR3 loop reads CASSPLSGKDEQFF. CDR3 sequence (DNA): TGTGCCAGCAGCCCCCTAAGCGGGAAGGATGAGCAGTTCTTC.

V usage is TRBV10-3 and J usage is TRBJ2-7, with 7 bases aligning to TRBD1. The CDR3 has 16 amino acids. Germline values: CDR1 ENHRY, CDR2 SYGVKD. V was clipped by 4 bases and J by 0 bases; unmatched bases: 9. In DNA form, the CDR3 reads TGTGCCATCAGTGGCATCCCGGGACAGAGCTCCTACGAGCAGTACTTC. This sequence encodes CAISGIPGQSSYEQYF.

This clone was recorded once. The chain employs TRBV4-2 and TRBJ2-5; 8 nucleotides agree with TRBD1. The DNA end favors TRBJ2-7, so the J call may be wrong. Germline-derived CDR1 and CDR2 are LGHNA and YNFKEQ. The CDR3 is made up of 19 amino acids. The CDR3 DNA reads as TGTGCCAGCAGCCAATCTCGACAGGGGCCCGAGTCGCCTCCTTCCGAGCAGTACTTC. This translates into CASSQSRQGPESPPSEQYF.

This chain joins TRBV7-9 and TRBJ2-1; 13 nucleotides align to TRBD2. Germline loops: CDR1 SEHNR, CDR2 FQNEAQ (reference sequence). J lost 2 bases, V lost 5 bases, and 3 bases had no gene match. This CDR3 contains 16 residues. The DNA of the CDR3 is TGTGCCAGCAGCCCGACTAGCGGGAGGACCTACAATGAGCAGTTCTTC. Encoded protein: CASSPTSGRTYNEQFF.

This chain uses TRBV27 with TRBJ2-3; TRBD2 might be the D (6 bases). Germline assignment: CDR1 MNHEY and CDR2 SMNVEV (reference sequence). V shed 4 bases and J shed 0 bases, with 11 bases lying between them. The CDR3 has 15 residues. In DNA, the CDR3 is TGTGCCAGCAGTTCTCTAGCGCAAAGCACAGATACGCAGTATTTT. Translation gives CASSSLAQSTDTQYF.

The genes are TRBV7-9 and TRBJ2-7, with D perhaps TRBD1 (5 bases). The J call is in doubt because the DNA end fits TRBJ2-1 better. Looked up from germline, CDR1 is SEHNR and CDR2 is FQNEAQ (reference sequence). This CDR3 region has 15 residues. The DNA for the CDR3 is TGTGCCAGCAGCGTTGGGCAGGGCTCCTACAATGAGCAGTTCTTC. It encodes CASSVGQGSYNEQFF.

The V call is TRBV5-4, the J call TRBJ1-3, with D hard to call. The CDR3 sequence is 16 residues long. Deletions cut 0 bases from V and 0 bases from J, with 10 bases between. Germline loops: CDR1 SGHNT, CDR2 YYREEE (reference sequence). CDR3 loop: CASSLGVLNSGNTIYF. CDR3 in DNA: TGTGCCAGCAGCTTGGGTGTCCTTAACTCTGGAAACACCATATATTTT.

This clone was found a few times. This chain connects TRBV21-1 to TRBJ2-2; no check of the table's D call, TRBD1, against the DNA was made. TRBV21-1 is annotated as a pseudogene. This CDR3 region has 15 residues. CDR3 DNA sequence: TGTGCCAGCAGGTTGGGGACAGGGCACACCGGGGAGCTGTTTTTT. Translated: CASRLGTGHTGELFF.

This chain uses TRBV7-2 with TRBJ2-1, with 8 bases aligning to TRBD2. The CDR3 contains 15 residues. Germline V gene sequence: CDR1 SGHTA, CDR2 FQGNSA. J lost 5 bases, V lost 5 bases, and 8 bases had no gene match. The CDR3 protein is CASSKLTSVDNEQFF. CDR3 DNA: TGTGCCAGCAGCAAGTTGACTAGCGTAGACAATGAGCAGTTCTTC.

Written as DNA, the CDR3 is TGTGCCAGCAGCCGACCGACAGGGGCGGACTATGGCTACACCTTC. This encodes CASSRPTGADYGYTF. The chain combines TRBV7-9 with TRBJ1-2, with TRBD1 identical over 8 bases. CDR1 and CDR2 from the germline V gene are SEHNR and FQNEAQ (reference sequence). The CDR3 has 15 amino acids. V was clipped by 5 bases and J by 3 bases; unmatched bases: 8.

The sample holds one count of this clone. The J gene is TRBJ2-1, the V gene TRBV11-2, with 7 bases that match TRBD1. The CDR3 is 16 residues long. J was trimmed by 3 bases and V by 6 bases; bases with no gene match: 11. Germline CDR1 SGHAT, CDR2 FQNNGV. For the CDR3, the DNA is TGTGCCAGCAGTTCAAAGAGGGGGCTACTCTACAATGAGCAGTTCTTC. Translating it yields CASSSKRGLLYNEQFF. The full variable domain, rest sourced from reference TRBV11-2 and TRBJ2-1, is EAGVAQSPRYKIIEKRQSVAFWCNPISGHATLYWYQQILGQGPKLLIQFQNNGVVDDSQLPKDRFSAERLKGVDSTLKIQPAKLEDSAVYLCASSSKRGLLYNEQFFGPGTRLTVL.